This entry concerns a single T cell receptor (beta chain). Sequencing was performed with immunoSEQ multiplex PCR; in TCRdb, only in-frame clones are kept and a portion is missing. The profile shows roughly 2,700 clones, about 82% of them singletons. The data were taken from a study of tumor T cells in aggressive B-cell lymphoma. CDR1 LNHDA and CDR2 SQIVND come from the germline V gene (reference sequence). The CDR3 is made up of 21 amino acids. Trimming at V came to 7 bases and at J to 4 bases, leaving 19 bases not matched to a gene. The rearrangement joins TRBV19 to TRBJ2-2, with 15 bases identical to TRBD2. This TCR was sampled from an adult with diffuse large B cell lymphoma. Some clones in this sample may be carry-over from other donors' samples. The sequenced sample was tumor tissue. CDR3 amino acids: CASKKTKLGTSGRTFTGELFF. For the CDR3, the DNA is TGTGCCAGTAAAAAAACCAAACTAGGGACTAGCGGGAGGACTTTCACCGGGGAGCTGTTTTTT.